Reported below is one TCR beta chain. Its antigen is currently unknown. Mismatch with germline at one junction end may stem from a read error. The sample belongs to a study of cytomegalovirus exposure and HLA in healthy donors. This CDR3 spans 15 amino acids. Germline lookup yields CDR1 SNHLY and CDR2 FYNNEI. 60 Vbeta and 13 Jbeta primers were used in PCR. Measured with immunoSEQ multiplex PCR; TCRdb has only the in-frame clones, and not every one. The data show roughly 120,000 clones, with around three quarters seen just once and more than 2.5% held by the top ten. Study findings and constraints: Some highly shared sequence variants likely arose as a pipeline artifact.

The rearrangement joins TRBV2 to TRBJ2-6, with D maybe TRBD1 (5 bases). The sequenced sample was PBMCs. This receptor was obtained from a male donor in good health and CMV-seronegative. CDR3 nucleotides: TGTGCCAGTAGGCAGATACGCTCTGGGGCCAACGGCCTGACTTTC. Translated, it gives CASRQIRSGANGLTF.